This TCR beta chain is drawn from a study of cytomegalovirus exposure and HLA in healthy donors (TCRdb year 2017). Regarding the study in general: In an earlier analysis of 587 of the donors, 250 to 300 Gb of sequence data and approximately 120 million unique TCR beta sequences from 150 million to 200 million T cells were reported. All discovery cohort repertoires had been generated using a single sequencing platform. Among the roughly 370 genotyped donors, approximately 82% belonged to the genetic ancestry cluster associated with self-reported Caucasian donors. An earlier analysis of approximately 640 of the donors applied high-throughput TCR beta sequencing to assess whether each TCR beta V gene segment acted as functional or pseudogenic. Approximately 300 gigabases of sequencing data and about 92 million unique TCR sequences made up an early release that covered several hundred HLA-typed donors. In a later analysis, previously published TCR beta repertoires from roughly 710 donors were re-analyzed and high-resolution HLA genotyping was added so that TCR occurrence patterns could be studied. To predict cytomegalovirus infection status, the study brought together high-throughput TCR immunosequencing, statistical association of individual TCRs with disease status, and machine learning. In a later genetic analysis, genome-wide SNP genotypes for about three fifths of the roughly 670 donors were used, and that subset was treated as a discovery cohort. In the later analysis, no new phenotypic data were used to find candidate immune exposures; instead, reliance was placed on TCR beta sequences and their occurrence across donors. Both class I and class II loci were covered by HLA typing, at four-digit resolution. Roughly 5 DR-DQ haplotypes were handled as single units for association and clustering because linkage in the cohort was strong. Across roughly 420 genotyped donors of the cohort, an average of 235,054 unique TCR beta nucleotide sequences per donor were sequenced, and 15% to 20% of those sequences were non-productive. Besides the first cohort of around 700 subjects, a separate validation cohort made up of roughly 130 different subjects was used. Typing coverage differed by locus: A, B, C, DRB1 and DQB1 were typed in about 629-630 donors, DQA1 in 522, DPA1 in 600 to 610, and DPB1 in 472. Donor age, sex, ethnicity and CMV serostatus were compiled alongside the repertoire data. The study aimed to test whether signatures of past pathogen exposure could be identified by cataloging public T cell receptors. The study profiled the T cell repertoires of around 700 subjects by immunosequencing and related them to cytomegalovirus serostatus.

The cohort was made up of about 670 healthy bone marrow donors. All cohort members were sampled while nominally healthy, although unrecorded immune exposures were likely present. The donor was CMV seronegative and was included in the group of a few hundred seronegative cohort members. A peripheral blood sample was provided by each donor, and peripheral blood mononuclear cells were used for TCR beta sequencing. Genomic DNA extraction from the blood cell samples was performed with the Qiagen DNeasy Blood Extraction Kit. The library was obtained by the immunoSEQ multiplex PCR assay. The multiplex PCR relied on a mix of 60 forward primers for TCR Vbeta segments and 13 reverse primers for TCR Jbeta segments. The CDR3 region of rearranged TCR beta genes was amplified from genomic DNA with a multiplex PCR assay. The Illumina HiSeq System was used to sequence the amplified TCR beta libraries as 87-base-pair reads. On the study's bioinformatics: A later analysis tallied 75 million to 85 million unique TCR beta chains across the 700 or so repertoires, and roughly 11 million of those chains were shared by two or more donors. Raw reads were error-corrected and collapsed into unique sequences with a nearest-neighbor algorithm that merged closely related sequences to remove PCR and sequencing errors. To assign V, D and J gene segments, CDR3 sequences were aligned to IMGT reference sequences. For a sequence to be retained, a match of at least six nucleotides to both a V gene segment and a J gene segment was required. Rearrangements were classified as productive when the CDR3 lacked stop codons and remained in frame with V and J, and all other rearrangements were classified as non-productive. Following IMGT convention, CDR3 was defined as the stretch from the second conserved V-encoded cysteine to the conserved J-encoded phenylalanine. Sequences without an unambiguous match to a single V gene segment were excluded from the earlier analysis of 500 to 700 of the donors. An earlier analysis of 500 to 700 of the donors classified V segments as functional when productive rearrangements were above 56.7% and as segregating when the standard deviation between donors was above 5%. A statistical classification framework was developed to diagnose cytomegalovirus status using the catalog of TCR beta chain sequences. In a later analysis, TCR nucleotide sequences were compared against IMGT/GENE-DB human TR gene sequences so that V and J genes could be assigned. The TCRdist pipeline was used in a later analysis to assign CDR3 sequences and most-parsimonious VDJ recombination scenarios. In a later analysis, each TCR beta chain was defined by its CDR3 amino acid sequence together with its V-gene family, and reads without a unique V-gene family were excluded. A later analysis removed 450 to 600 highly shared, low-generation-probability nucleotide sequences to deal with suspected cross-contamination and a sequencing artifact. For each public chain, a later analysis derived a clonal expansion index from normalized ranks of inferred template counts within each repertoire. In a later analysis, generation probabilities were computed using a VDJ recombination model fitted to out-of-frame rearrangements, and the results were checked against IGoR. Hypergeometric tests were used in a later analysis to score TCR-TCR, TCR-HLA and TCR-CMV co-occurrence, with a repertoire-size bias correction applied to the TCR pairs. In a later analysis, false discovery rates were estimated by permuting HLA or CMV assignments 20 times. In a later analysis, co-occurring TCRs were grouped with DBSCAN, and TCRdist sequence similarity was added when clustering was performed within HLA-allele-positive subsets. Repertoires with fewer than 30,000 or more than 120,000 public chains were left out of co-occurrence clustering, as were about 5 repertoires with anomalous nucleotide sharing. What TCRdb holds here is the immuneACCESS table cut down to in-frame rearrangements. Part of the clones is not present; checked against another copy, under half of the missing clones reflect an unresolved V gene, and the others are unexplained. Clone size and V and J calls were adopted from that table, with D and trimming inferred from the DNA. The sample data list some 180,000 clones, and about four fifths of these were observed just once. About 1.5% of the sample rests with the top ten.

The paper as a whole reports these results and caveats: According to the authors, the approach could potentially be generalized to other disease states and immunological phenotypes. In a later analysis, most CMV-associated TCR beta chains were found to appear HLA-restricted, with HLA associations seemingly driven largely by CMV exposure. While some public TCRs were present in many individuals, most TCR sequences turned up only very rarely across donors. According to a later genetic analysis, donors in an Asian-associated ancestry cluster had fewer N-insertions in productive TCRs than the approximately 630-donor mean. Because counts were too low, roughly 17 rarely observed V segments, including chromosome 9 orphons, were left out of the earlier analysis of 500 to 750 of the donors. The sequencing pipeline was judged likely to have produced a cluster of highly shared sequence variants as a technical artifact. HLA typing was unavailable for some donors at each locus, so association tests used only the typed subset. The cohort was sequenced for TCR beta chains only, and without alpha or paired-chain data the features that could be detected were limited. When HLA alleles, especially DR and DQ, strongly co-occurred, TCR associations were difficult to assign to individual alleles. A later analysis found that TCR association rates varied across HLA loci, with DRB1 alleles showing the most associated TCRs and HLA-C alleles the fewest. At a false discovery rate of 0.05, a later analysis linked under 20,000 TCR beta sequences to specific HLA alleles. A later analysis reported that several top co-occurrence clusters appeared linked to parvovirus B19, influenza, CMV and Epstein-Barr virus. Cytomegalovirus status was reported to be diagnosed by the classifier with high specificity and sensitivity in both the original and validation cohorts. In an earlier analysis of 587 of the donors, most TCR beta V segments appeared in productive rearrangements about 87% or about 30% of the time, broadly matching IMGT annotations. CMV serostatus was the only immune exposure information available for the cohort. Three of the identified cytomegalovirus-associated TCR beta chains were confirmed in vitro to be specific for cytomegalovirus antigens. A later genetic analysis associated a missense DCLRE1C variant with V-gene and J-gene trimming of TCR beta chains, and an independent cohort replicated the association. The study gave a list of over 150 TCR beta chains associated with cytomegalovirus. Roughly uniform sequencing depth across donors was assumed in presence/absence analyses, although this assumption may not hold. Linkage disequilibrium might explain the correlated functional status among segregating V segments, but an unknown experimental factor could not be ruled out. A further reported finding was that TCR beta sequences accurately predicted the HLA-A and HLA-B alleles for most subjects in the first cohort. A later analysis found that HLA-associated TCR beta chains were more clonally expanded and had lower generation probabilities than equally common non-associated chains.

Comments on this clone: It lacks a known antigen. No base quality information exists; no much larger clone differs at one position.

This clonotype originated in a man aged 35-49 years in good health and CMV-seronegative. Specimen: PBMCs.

The CDR3 protein: CASSPRGGVGDEQYF. The nucleotide sequence is TGTGCCAGCAGCCCCCGCGGGGGCGTAGGCGACGAGCAGTACTTC. The sequence joins TRBV9 to TRBJ2-7; tentative D gene TRBD2, with 7 bases matching. Based on the germline V gene, the CDR1 and CDR2 sequences are SGDLS and YYNGEE. The CDR3 covers 15 residues, taking in both the cysteine and the phenylalanine. The sequence is cut down to CDR3 DNA, 45 bases in frame from base 1. V lost 4 bases and J lost 5 bases; the stretch between them is 19 bases long.